The T cell receptor (beta chain) described here comes from a study of identical twins. Whole-study findings and limits: Excess sharing between twins was weaker in beta out-of-frame sequences.

Worth noting for this clonotype: Its antigen remains unidentified.

Healthy Caucasians provided all donations. There are 18 residues in the CDR3. Germline V CDR1 and CDR2: KGHDR, SFDVKD. Trimming stripped 2 bases from V and 0 bases from J, with 18 bases between. TCRdb re-analysed the 5' RACE reads in MiXCR, keeping a single row per CDR3 protein. The sample lists some 1,700,000 distinct CDR3 sequences; about 32% were seen once. The sequence came from a newborn girl in good health. The material sequenced was cord blood. The rearrangement links TRBV24-1 to TRBJ1-1, with a possible D match to TRBD1 (6 bases). The CDR3 DNA sequence: TGTGCCACCAGTGATTCCCCTGAGCAGGGGTTCATGAACACTGAAGCTTTCTTT. Its translation: CATSDSPEQGFMNTEAFF.